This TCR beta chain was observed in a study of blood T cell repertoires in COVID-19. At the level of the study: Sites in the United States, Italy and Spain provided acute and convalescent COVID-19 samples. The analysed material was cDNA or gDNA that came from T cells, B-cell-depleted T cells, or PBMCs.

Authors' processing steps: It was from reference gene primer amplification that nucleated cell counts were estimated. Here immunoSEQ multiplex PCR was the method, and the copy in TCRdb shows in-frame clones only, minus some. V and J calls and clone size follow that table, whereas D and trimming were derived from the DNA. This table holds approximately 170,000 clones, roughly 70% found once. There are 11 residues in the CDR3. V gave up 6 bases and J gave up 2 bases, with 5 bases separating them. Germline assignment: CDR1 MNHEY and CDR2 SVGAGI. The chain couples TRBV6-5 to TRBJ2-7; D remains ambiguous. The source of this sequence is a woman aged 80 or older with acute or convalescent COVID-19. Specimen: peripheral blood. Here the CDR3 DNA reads TGTGCCAGCAGACGAGCCTACGAGCAGTACTTC. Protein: CASRRAYEQYF.